This entry lists 29 T cell receptor beta chains sequenced from one sample in a study of spatial heterogeneity in lung cancer. TCRdb re-called the 5' RACE reads through MiXCR, storing one row per CDR3 protein. The sample yields under 30,000 distinct CDR3 sequences, under 4% seen once. Time point of the sample: sample taken at primary tumor resection. Tumor, nontumor lung or frozen PBMC supplied whole RNA, sequenced without sorting. The sample consisted of PBMCs, taken at surgery. The receptors were sampled from a female donor with early-stage non-small cell lung cancer.

The V call is TRBV6-5, the J call TRBJ1-4, with D perhaps matching TRBD1 (5 bases). V shed 0 bases and J shed 8 bases, with 13 bases lying between them. Germline values: CDR1 MNHEY, CDR2 SVGAGI. The CDR3 runs to 15 residues. The CDR3 region has the DNA TGTGCCAGCAGTTACTCTCCCCAGGGAGCGGAAAAACTGTTTTTT. Residues: CASSYSPQGAEKLFF.

This clonotype was observed at least ten times. The J gene is TRBJ2-4, the V gene TRBV6-1; no reliable D call. The CDR3 is 15 amino acids. The V gene lost 2 bases and the J gene lost 0 bases, with 8 bases spanning the gap. Germline CDR1 MNHNS, CDR2 SASEGT. The CDR3: CASSESTLAKNIQYF. Here the CDR3 DNA reads TGTGCCAGCAGTGAATCGACTCTAGCCAAAAACATTCAGTACTTC.

This clonotype has a count of ten or more. The chain recombines TRBV7-6 with TRBJ2-7; 7 bases agree with TRBD2. V trimming: 1 base; J trimming: 6 bases; junction bases outside the gene matches: 12. The CDR3 loop spans 16 amino acids. Germline V gives CDR1 SGHVS, CDR2 FNYEAQ. CDR3 bases: TGTGCCAGCAGCTTAGTTGGGCGGGAGAACTTTGGCGAGCAGTACTTC. It yields the protein CASSLVGRENFGEQYF.

In this sample, this clonotype turned up many times. The V and J genes are TRBV7-6 and TRBJ2-1; 13 nucleotides line up with TRBD2. CDR1 is SGHVS, CDR2 FNYEAQ, per germline. V was pared by 5 bases and J by 6 bases, with 4 bases of the junction left unmatched. The CDR3 has 15 amino acids. This CDR3 is CASSPGLAGTNEQFF. As DNA, the CDR3 is TGTGCCAGCAGCCCGGGACTAGCGGGAACCAATGAGCAGTTCTTC.

This clonotype was counted many times. The chain uses TRBV27 and TRBJ1-2, with TRBD1 as a possible D gene (6 bases). Trimming shortened V by 5 bases and J by 4 bases, and 11 bases separated the two germline ends. The V gene's germline CDR1 is MNHEY and CDR2 SMNVEV (reference sequence). The CDR3 spans 13 residues. The CDR3 sequence is CASSVRGSYGYTF. The DNA of the CDR3 is TGTGCCAGCAGTGTGAGGGGGAGCTATGGCTACACCTTC.

This clonotype was seen many times. This chain links TRBV27 with TRBJ1-2, with D perhaps TRBD1 (5 bases). Trimming shortened V by 5 bases and J by 1 base, and 8 bases separated the two germline ends. CDR1 MNHEY and CDR2 SMNVEV come from the germline V gene (reference sequence). CDR3 length: 13 residues. The CDR3 region has the DNA TGTGCCAGCAGTCACGACAGTAACTATGGCTACACCTTC. Protein: CASSHDSNYGYTF.

A few counts support this clonotype. This chain links TRBV5-4 with TRBJ2-5, with D perhaps matching TRBD1 (5 bases). The V and J ends lost 0 bases and 2 bases respectively, with 14 bases between them. Looked up from germline, CDR1 is SGHNT and CDR2 is YYREEE (reference sequence). The CDR3 covers 16 residues. The CDR3, as DNA: TGTGCCAGCAGCTTGGTGACAGCGCCGCCACAAGAGACCCAGTACTTC. Translation gives CASSLVTAPPQETQYF.

This clonotype has at least ten counts. The rearrangement links TRBV29-1 to TRBJ1-5, with a weak D call TRBD1 (6 bases). CDR1 SQVTM and CDR2 ANQGSEA come from the germline V gene. Trimming removed 7 bases from V and 5 bases from J, with 15 bases in between. This CDR3 region has 13 residues. The chain's CDR3 is CSGSRDTYQPQHF. For the CDR3, the DNA is TGCAGCGGAAGCCGGGACACCTATCAGCCCCAGCATTTT.

This clonotype appeared a few times. The J gene is TRBJ2-7, the V gene TRBV7-9; D uncertain. V was shortened by 5 bases and J by 3 bases, with 17 bases between the two germline ends. The CDR3 has 15 amino acids. Germline V lookup: CDR1 SEHNR, CDR2 FQNEAQ (reference sequence). CDR3 region: CASSPVGASLYEQYF. The CDR3 DNA is TGTGCCAGCAGCCCAGTAGGCGCCAGCCTCTACGAGCAGTACTTC.

This clonotype has only a few counts. The chain uses TRBV2 and TRBJ2-7; D gene uncertain. Germline values: CDR1 SNHLY, CDR2 FYNNEI. Between the trimmed V and J ends, which lost 3 bases and 6 bases, there was a span of 12 bases. The CDR3 sequence is 13 residues long. The CDR3 DNA is TGTGCCAGCAGTGACAGGTTTGACGCCGAGCAGTACTTC. Amino acids: CASSDRFDAEQYF. Based on the CDR3 plus reference TRBV2 and TRBJ2-7, the full variable domain is EPEVTQTPSHQVTQMGQEVILRCVPISNHLYFYWYRQILGQKVEFLVSFYNNEISEKSEIFDDQFSVERPDGSNFTLKIRSTKLEDSAMYFCASSDRFDAEQYFGPGTRLTVT.

The table lists this clonotype with many counts. V and J are TRBV20-1 and TRBJ1-6; D ambiguous. Germline V lookup: CDR1 DFQATT, CDR2 SNEGSKA (reference sequence). V was cut by 0 bases and J by 7 bases, with 7 bases left in between. This CDR3 is built from 13 residues. The CDR3 coding sequence is TGCAGTGCTAGAGATACGGGGAATTCACCCCTCCACTTT. Protein sequence: CSARDTGNSPLHF.

This clonotype was counted many times. DNA for the CDR3: TGTGCCAGCAGTGAAGTCGGAAGCAATCAGCCCCAGCATTTT. Protein product: CASSEVGSNQPQHF. The J gene is TRBJ1-5, the V gene TRBV6-1; no reliable D call. The CDR3 consists of 14 residues. With 1 base removed from V and 1 base from J, the gap between germline ends came to 5 bases. The germline V gene has CDR1 MNHNS and CDR2 SASEGT.

There are many counts of this clonotype. This rearrangement joins TRBV20-1 to TRBJ2-7; no clear D gene. The V gene lost 1 base and the J gene lost 0 bases, with 7 bases spanning the gap. In germline, CDR1 is DFQATT, CDR2 SNEGSKA (reference sequence). The CDR3 contains 13 residues. The CDR3 DNA sequence: TGCAGTGCTAGAGGCACCGCCTCCTACGAGCAGTACTTC. It translates to CSARGTASYEQYF.

This clonotype was detected only a few times. The gene calls are TRBV7-8 and TRBJ2-3; D is perhaps TRBD1 (5 bases). V was cut by 5 bases and J by 1 base, with 7 bases left in between. The CDR3 is made up of 13 amino acids. CDR1 is SGHVS and CDR2 is FQNEAQ in the germline V gene. CDR3 bases: TGTGCCAGCAGCCAACAGGGCACAGATACGCAGTATTTT. Protein sequence: CASSQQGTDTQYF. Supplemented by reference TRBV7-8 and TRBJ2-3, the full variable domain reads GAGVSQSPRYKVAKRGQDVALRCDPISGHVSLFWYQQALGQGPEFLTYFQNEAQLDKSGLPSDRFFAERPEGSVSTLKIQRTQQEDSAVYLCASSQQGTDTQYFGPGTRLTVL.

This clonotype was found many times. The V gene is TRBV27, the J gene TRBJ1-2; 10 nucleotides align to TRBD1. Germline V CDR1 and CDR2: MNHEY, SMNVEV (reference sequence). The CDR3 has 14 residues. V shed 6 bases, J shed 4 bases, and the junction held 5 bases outside the gene matches. DNA for the CDR3: TGTGCCAGCAGGTGGACAGGGGGTAGCTATGGCTACACCTTC. Translating gives CASRWTGGSYGYTF.

Many counts were recorded for this clonotype. The genes are TRBV20-1 and TRBJ2-7; D possibly corresponds to TRBD2 (6 bases). The CDR3 runs 14 residues. Trimming left V 3 bases short and J 4 bases short, with 16 bases between. Looked up from germline, CDR1 is DFQATT and CDR2 is SNEGSKA (reference sequence). Here the CDR3 reads CSASSRAGWYEQYF. Written as DNA, the CDR3 is TGCAGTGCTAGTAGTAGAGCGGGCTGGTACGAGCAGTACTTC.

This clonotype occurred many times. CDR3 in DNA: TGTGCCAGCAGCAGGGAGAATGAGCAGTTCTTC. It encodes CASSRENEQFF. V is TRBV7-9 and J is TRBJ2-1, with a tentative D call TRBD2 (5 bases). Germline V CDR1 and CDR2: SEHNR, FQNEAQ (reference sequence). Deletions cut 5 bases from V and 7 bases from J, with 6 bases between. This CDR3 contains 11 residues.

This clonotype was detected many times. V and J are TRBV29-1 and TRBJ2-3; D is possibly TRBD1 (5 bases). V lost 4 bases and J 0 bases, leaving 8 bases between the germline ends. CDR1 is SQVTM and CDR2 is ANQGSEA in the germline V gene. The CDR3 has 13 amino acids. The CDR3 sequence: CSVGGPSTDTQYF. CDR3 nucleotide sequence: TGCAGCGTTGGGGGCCCCAGCACAGATACGCAGTATTTT.

This clonotype was recorded many times. This chain joins TRBV3-1 and TRBJ2-5; 9 bases fit TRBD1. Per the germline V gene, CDR1 is LGHDT and CDR2 is YNNKEL (reference sequence). The trim removed 7 bases at V and 4 bases at J, leaving 13 bases unmatched. This CDR3 region has 16 residues. The CDR3 loop reads CASMGHRDRVRETQYF. The CDR3 nucleotides read TGTGCCAGCATGGGACACCGGGACAGGGTGCGAGAGACCCAGTACTTC.

This clonotype was recorded many times. V gene TRBV9 combines with J gene TRBJ2-1; TRBD1 matches at 10 bases. The CDR3 spans 15 residues. Looked up from germline, CDR1 is SGDLS and CDR2 is YYNGEE. With V trimmed by 0 bases and J by 7 bases, 4 bases remained unmatched. The CDR3 protein is CASSVGQGAVNEQFF. The CDR3 DNA is TGTGCCAGCAGCGTAGGACAGGGGGCGGTAAATGAGCAGTTCTTC. The full variable domain, its missing parts supplied by reference TRBV9 and TRBJ2-1, is DSGVTQTPKHLITATGQRVTLRCSPRSGDLSVYWYQQSLDQGLQFLIQYYNGEERAKGNILERFSAQQFPDLHSELNLSSLELGDSALYFCASSVGQGAVNEQFFGPGTRLTVL.

This clonotype came up many times. The chain links TRBV7-2 to TRBJ2-7, with D perhaps being TRBD1 or TRBD2 (5 bases each). V was shortened by 4 bases and J by 3 bases, with 13 bases between the two germline ends. The germline gives CDR1 SGHTA, CDR2 FQGNSA. This CDR3 contains 14 residues. The CDR3 loop reads CASSSVGGFYEQYF. Written as DNA, the CDR3 is TGTGCCAGCAGCTCAGTTGGGGGTTTCTACGAGCAGTACTTC. Together with reference TRBV7-2 and TRBJ2-7, the CDR3 gives the full variable domain: GAGVSQSPSNKVTEKGKDVELRCDPISGHTALYWYRQSLGQGLEFLIYFQGNSAPDKSGLPSDRFSAERTGGSVSTLTIQRTQQEDSAVYLCASSSVGGFYEQYFGPGTRLTVT.

In its sample, this clonotype was seen a few times. The gene calls are TRBV4-1 and TRBJ2-1; 10 bases fit TRBD2. The germline CDR1 and CDR2 sequences are MGHRA and YSYEKL. Unmatched junction bases numbered 10, after V lost 2 bases and J lost 6 bases. The CDR3 runs to 17 residues. The CDR3 DNA follows: TGCGCCAGCAGCCAAATCCCAGCTAGCGGGAGATTCAATGAGCAGTTCTTC. Amino acid sequence: CASSQIPASGRFNEQFF.

This clonotype was recorded many times. J is TRBJ2-7 and V is TRBV20-1; D is possibly TRBD1 or TRBD2 (5 bases each). Per germline, CDR1 DFQATT and CDR2 SNEGSKA (reference sequence). Trimming left V 6 bases short and J 0 bases short, with 15 bases between. This CDR3 contains 14 residues. The CDR3 spells CSADKGRLSYEQYF. CDR3 DNA sequence: TGCAGTGCCGATAAGGGACGTCTCTCCTACGAGCAGTACTTC.

Ten or more counts support this clonotype. The chain has TRBV6-1 and TRBJ2-3, with 7 bases matching TRBD2. The CDR3 consists of 14 residues. CDR1 and CDR2 (germline): MNHNS, SASEGT. V dropped 6 bases and J dropped 1; count of bases not matched to a gene: 4. The DNA for the CDR3 is TGTGCCAGCAGCCGACTAGCAGGCACAGATACGCAGTATTTT. Its protein product is CASSRLAGTDTQYF.

In this sample, this clonotype turned up many times. The chain recombines TRBV7-2 with TRBJ2-1, with D hard to call. Germline values: CDR1 SGHTA, CDR2 FQGNSA. The CDR3 consists of 13 residues. The germline V and J ends were trimmed by 5 bases and 4 bases, with 9 bases remaining between them. CDR3 coding DNA: TGTGCCAGCAGCGTCCCCTCTTACAATGAGCAGTTCTTC. Amino acids: CASSVPSYNEQFF.

This clonotype was observed at least ten times. The chain recombines TRBV18 with TRBJ1-1, with D hard to call. Deletions cut 0 bases from V and 11 bases from J, with 10 bases between. The CDR3 consists of 12 residues. CDR1 KGHSH and CDR2 LQKENI come from the germline V gene. The CDR3 DNA sequence: TGTGCCAGCTCACCACCTGGAGGTACGGCTTTCTTT. Amino acid sequence: CASSPPGGTAFF.

There are many counts of this clonotype. This chain uses TRBV7-2 with TRBJ1-5; no clear D. This CDR3 spans 14 amino acids. Germline values: CDR1 SGHTA, CDR2 FQGNSA. V was cut by 5 bases and J by 3 bases, with 11 bases left in between. CDR3 amino acids: CASSPYGVNQPQHF. The CDR3 DNA reads as TGTGCCAGCAGCCCCTACGGGGTCAATCAGCCCCAGCATTTT.

There are many counts of this clonotype. The rearrangement joins TRBV11-1 to TRBJ1-5; D remains unclear. The CDR3 is 13 residues long. From germline, CDR1 is SGHAT and CDR2 FQDESV (reference sequence). V was shortened by 5 bases and J by 6 bases, with 11 bases between the two germline ends. The CDR3 is CASSPGPTQPQHF. CDR3 nucleotides: TGTGCCAGCAGCCCCGGGCCTACTCAGCCCCAGCATTTT. The entire variable domain, with the rest obtained from reference TRBV11-1 and TRBJ1-5, is as follows: EAEVAQSPRYKITEKSQAVAFWCDPISGHATLYWYRQILGQGPELLVQFQDESVVDDSQLPKDRFSAERLKGVDSTLKIQPAELGDSAMYLCASSPGPTQPQHFGDGTRLSIL.

In the case of this clonotype: This may come from a read error, since a much larger clone is one base off. The V call is TRBV27, the J call TRBJ2-1; a weak D match, TRBD1 (6 bases). This CDR3 comprises 15 residues. Germline CDR1 is MNHEY and CDR2 is SMNVEV (reference sequence). Trimming shortened V by 6 bases and J by 9 bases, and 21 bases separated the two germline ends. The CDR3: CASRPGTSGSGEQFF. The CDR3 DNA reads TGTGCCAGCAGACCGGGGACAAGCGGTTCTGGTGAGCAGTTCTTC.